Listed below are T cell receptor beta chains from one sample, sequenced in a study of blood T cell repertoires in COVID-19. The method was immunoSEQ multiplex PCR; TCRdb's version includes in-frame clones alone and lacks a portion of them. The sample records about 300,000 clones, approximately 86% being singletons. Material for sequencing was peripheral blood. The source of these receptors is a man aged 18 to 30 with active or convalescent COVID-19. The CDR3 runs from the conserved cysteine through the conserved F or W. D genes are given only for firm matches. Expanded clones are given a class, and other clones once, few, many or no size at all.

>TRBV2|.|.|TRBJ1-4
TGTGCCAGCAGTGAATGGGGACGGAGGAGGGAGAGTAATGAAAAACTGTTTTTT
CASSEWGRRRESNEKLFF
>TRBV7-9|.|.|TRBJ1-6
TGTGCCAGCAGCTTTGAGGGGAGGAATTCACCCCTCCACTTT
CASSFEGRNSPLHF
>TRBV28|.|TRBD2|TRBJ2-5
TGTGCCAGCAGTTTCCGCGGGAGTGAGACCCAGTACTTC
CASSFRGSETQYF
>TRBV6-5|.|.|TRBJ2-1
TGTGCCAGCAGTTACTCCAGGACTAGGGGGTCCAATGAGCAGTTCTTC
CASSYSRTRGSNEQFF
>TRBV27|.|.|TRBJ1-1
TGTGCCAGCAGCCTACAGGGAGGGAGAACTGAAGCTTTCTTT
CASSLQGGRTEAFF
>TRBV21-1|.|.|TRBJ1-4
TGTGCCAGCAGCAAAGTGGGCAGGGGGCCCCCAACTAATGAAAAACTGTTTTTT
CASSKVGRGPPTNEKLFF
>TRBV9|.|TRBD2|TRBJ2-2
TGTGCCAGCAGCGGACGACTAGCGGGGGACTCGAACACCGGGGAGCTGTTTTTT
CASSGRLAGDSNTGELFF
>TRBV5-4|.|TRBD2|TRBJ2-7
TGTGCCAGCAGGGATGGGGGAGGGTCCTACGAGCAGTACTTC
CASRDGGGSYEQYF
>TRBV11-3|.|.|TRBJ1-3
TGTGCCAGCAGCTTGACCGGGGGAAACACCATATATTTT
CASSLTGGNTIYF
>TRBV6-5|.|.|TRBJ2-1
TGTGCCAGCAGTCCCTTACTTGATAATGAGCAGTTCTTC
CASSPLLDNEQFF
>TRBV20-1|.|.|TRBJ2-7
TGCAGTGCTAGTCAGGGGCACCACGAGCAGTACTTC
CSASQGHHEQYF
>TRBV28|.|TRBD1|TRBJ1-2
TGTGCCAGCACCCCTGGGACAGGGCGTAACTATGGCTACACCTTC
CASTPGTGRNYGYTF
>TRBV6-5|.|.|TRBJ1-1
TGTGCCAGCAATCCATCGAACACTGAAGCTTTCTTT
CASNPSNTEAFF
>TRBV29-1|.|TRBD1|TRBJ1-2
TGCAGCGTTGATACGACAGGGTCTCTCAACTATGGCTACACCTTC
CSVDTTGSLNYGYTF
>TRBV6-5|.|TRBD1|TRBJ2-7
TGTGCCAGCAGCCCCACCCGGACAGGGGAGCAGTACTTC
CASSPTRTGEQYF
>TRBV18|.|.|TRBJ2-7
TGTGCCAGCTCACCTCAGGGAAGTAGTGGATCCTACGAGCAGTACTTC
CASSPQGSSGSYEQYF
>TRBV29-1|.|TRBD2|TRBJ2-1
TGCAGCGTCCTCCCGGGACTAGGTTTCAATGAGCAGTTCTTC
CSVLPGLGFNEQFF
>TRBV12-3/TRBV12-4|.|.|TRBJ1-6
TGTGCCAGCAGTTTCGATTCACCCCTCCACTTT
CASSFDSPLHF
>TRBV11-2|.|TRBD2|TRBJ2-7
TGTGCCAGCAGCTCTACTGGGCTAGCGGGGGGTTCGCCCTACGAGCAGTACTTC
CASSSTGLAGGSPYEQYF
>TRBV19|once|.|TRBJ1-2
TGTGCCAGTAGTATCGGGGTCGGCTACACCTTC
CASSIGVGYTF
>TRBV5-1|.|.|TRBJ2-1
TGCGCCAGCAGCTTGGCTCGGGTCGGGAATGAGCAGTTCTTC
CASSLARVGNEQFF
>TRBV9|once|.|TRBJ1-1
TGTGCCAGCAGCAGGGAGTTTTCAGGCTTCACTGAAGCTTTCTTT
CASSREFSGFTEAFF
>TRBV15|few|.|TRBJ2-6
TGTGCCACCAGCAGATTGACAGGATTTCCCTCTGGGGCCAACGTCCTGACTTTC
CATSRLTGFPSGANVLTF
>TRBV9|.|.|TRBJ2-5
TGTGCCAGCACGTCTGGTCAACTCGAAGAGACCCAGTACTTC
CASTSGQLEETQYF
>TRBV5-8|.|TRBD2|TRBJ2-3
TGTGCCAGCAGCTTGGAGCGGGGGAGCACAGATACGCAGTATTTT
CASSLERGSTDTQYF
>TRBV7-2|.|.|TRBJ1-1
TGTGCCAGCAGCTTAGCGCTCGGACAGATTAACACTGAAGCTTTCTTT
CASSLALGQINTEAFF
>TRBV7-2|.|TRBD2|TRBJ2-5
TGTGCCAGCAGCCCAGGACTAGCGGGGGTAGAGACCCAGTACTTC
CASSPGLAGVETQYF
>TRBV6-5|.|TRBD1|TRBJ2-1
TGTGCCTCGGGACAGGGGGCTAATGAGCAGTTCTTC
CASGQGANEQFF
>TRBV28|.|.|TRBJ2-7
TGTGCCAGCCTAAGGGGGGGCTACGAGCAGTACTTC
CASLRGGYEQYF
>TRBV2|.|TRBD1|TRBJ1-6
TGTGCCAGCAGTGTCGTTCGGACAGGGGATTCACCCCTCCACTTT
CASSVVRTGDSPLHF
>TRBV5-6|.|.|TRBJ1-1
TGTGCCAGCAGCTGGTTAGGGGTAGGTACTGAAGCTTTCTTT
CASSWLGVGTEAFF
>TRBV25-1|.|TRBD1|TRBJ1-6
TGTGCCAGCAGCCGGGGACAGATTAATTCACCCCTCCACTTT
CASSRGQINSPLHF
>TRBV4-1|.|TRBD2|TRBJ2-1
TGCGCCAGCAGCAGGCTAGCGGGTGGACTTCGGGAGCAGTTCTTC
CASSRLAGGLREQFF
>TRBV6-5|.|.|TRBJ2-1
TGTGCCAGCAGGCAACACGGGAACTACAATGAGCAGTTCTTC
CASRQHGNYNEQFF
>TRBV19|.|.|TRBJ1-1
TGTGCCAGTAGTATAGTGGACCGGGGAGGGACTGAAGCTTTCTTT
CASSIVDRGGTEAFF
>TRBV29-1|.|.|TRBJ2-7
TGCAGCGTTGTATGGGGCCTCTACGAGCAGTACTTC
CSVVWGLYEQYF
>TRBV6-6|.|.|TRBJ1-6
TGTGCCAGCAGTTTGGCAGGGAGGGATTCACCCCTCCACTTT
CASSLAGRDSPLHF
>TRBV27|.|.|TRBJ2-2
TGTGCCAGCAGTTTACCAAAAGGGGCCGGGGAGCTGTTTTTT
CASSLPKGAGELFF
>TRBV7-5|.|.|TRBJ1-1
TGTGCCAGAAGCCATACAATGAACACTGAAGCTTTCTTT
CARSHTMNTEAFF
>TRBV5-6|.|TRBD2|TRBJ2-7
TGTGCCAGCAGCACCGGGACTATACCCTACGAGCAGTACTTC
CASSTGTIPYEQYF
>TRBV27|.|.|TRBJ1-5
TGTGCCAGCAGTTTATTAGCAGGGCTTCAGCCCCAGCATTTT
CASSLLAGLQPQHF
>TRBV19|.|.|TRBJ2-1
TGTGCCAGTAGTATAGGTGGGGGCGCAAATCATGAGCAGTTCTTC
CASSIGGGANHEQFF
>TRBV15|.|TRBD1|TRBJ1-5
TGTGCCACCAGCGGGAGGACAGGGGGCCCTAGCAATCAGCCCCAGCATTTT
CATSGRTGGPSNQPQHF
>TRBV4-3|.|TRBD1|TRBJ2-1
TGCGCCAGCAGCCATGACAGGGGTCGCGGCTACAATGAGCAGTTCTTC
CASSHDRGRGYNEQFF
>TRBV14|.|.|TRBJ1-1
TGTGCCAGCAGCCAAGGGCCGGAAGCTTTCTTT
CASSQGPEAFF
>TRBV6-5|.|.|TRBJ1-6
TGTGCCAGCAGTTATTCTCAGGGGAGAGGAAGTTCACCCCTCCACTTT
CASSYSQGRGSSPLHF
>TRBV28|.|TRBD1|TRBJ2-1
TGTGCCAGCTACGACAGGGGACCGAATGAGCAGTTCTTC
CASYDRGPNEQFF
>TRBV7-2|.|.|TRBJ1-3
TGTGCCAGCAGCTTAGTGGGCAGCTCTGGAAACACCATATATTTT
CASSLVGSSGNTIYF
>TRBV12-3/TRBV12-4|.|.|TRBJ1-2
TGTGCCAGCAGTGAGGGGGTCTATGGCTACACCTTC
CASSEGVYGYTF
>TRBV28|.|.|TRBJ2-3
TGTGCCAGCAGTTTACTACGAACAGATACGCAGTATTTT
CASSLLRTDTQYF
>TRBV6-5|.|.|TRBJ1-1
TGTGCCAGCAGACACTTACCCCAGGGGAACACTGAAGCTTTCTTT
CASRHLPQGNTEAFF
>TRBV27|once|.|TRBJ2-3
TGTGCCAGCAGTTTTACAACAGATACGCAGTATTTT
CASSFTTDTQYF
>TRBV7-8|.|.|TRBJ1-2
TGTGCCAGCAGCTTAGGGCGGGAGGACAGCTACTATGGCTACACCTTC
CASSLGREDSYYGYTF
>TRBV9|.|.|TRBJ1-2
TGTGCCAGCAGCTCCCCCCAGGCCTATGGCTACACCTTC
CASSSPQAYGYTF
>TRBV4-1|.|TRBD2|TRBJ2-7
TGCGCCAGCAGCCGATTAATTAGCGGGGTGACCTACGAGCAGTACTTC
CASSRLISGVTYEQYF